Below, one TCR beta chain is given with its context. The source of the sample is a study of control samples from healthy donors and cancer patients. Sequencing used immunoSEQ multiplex PCR; TCRdb keeps in-frame clones, though not all of them. Here the sample spans fewer than 200,000 clones, just over 95% being singletons. CDR1 is SQVTM, CDR2 ANQGSEA, per germline. The CDR3 covers 13 residues. Trimming stripped 7 bases from V and 6 bases from J, with 15 bases between. This TCR was sampled from a woman younger than 45 in good health. The sample was blood. This chain connects TRBV29-1 to TRBJ2-2; TRBD2 is a possible D gene (5 bases). The CDR3 loop reads CSAQASGPGELFF. CDR3 sequence (DNA): TGCAGCGCACAAGCCAGCGGACCCGGGGAGCTGTTTTTT.